A selection of T cell receptor beta chains follows, all from one sample in a study of OX40 agonist ivuxolimab in advanced cancers. Some clones are missing from TCRdb's copy, which holds only in-frame ones; the method was immunoSEQ multiplex PCR. The profile shows 65,000 to 90,000 clones, around nine tenths of them singletons. The sequencing used CD4+ or CD8+ T cells sorted from blood, collected in a trial of the OX40 agonist ivuxolimab. These TCRs come from an adult with an advanced solid tumor such as melanoma, head and neck, liver or kidney cancer. The CDR3 runs from the conserved cysteine through the conserved F or W. The order of the fields is D gene, J gene, clone size, V gene, CDR3 protein, CDR3 DNA. D genes are given only for firm matches. Size is omitted from some rows. Given values are once, few, many or a class for expanded clones.

d_gene: TRBD1; j_gene: TRBJ2-1; abundance: NA; v_gene: TRBV28; CDR3aa: CASSDAPGQGPNEQFF; CDR3nt: TGTGCCAGCAGTGACGCTCCGGGACAGGGACCCAATGAGCAGTTCTTC
d_gene: NA; j_gene: TRBJ2-7; abundance: once; v_gene: TRBV11-2; CDR3aa: CASSLGTSYEQYF; CDR3nt: TGTGCCAGCAGCTTGGGGACGTCCTACGAGCAGTACTTC
d_gene: TRBD2; j_gene: TRBJ2-2; abundance: once; v_gene: TRBV28; CDR3aa: CASSLTGGISNTGELFF; CDR3nt: TGTGCCAGCAGTTTGACGGGAGGTATTTCCAACACCGGGGAGCTGTTTTTT
d_gene: TRBD1; j_gene: TRBJ1-2; abundance: NA; v_gene: TRBV28; CDR3aa: CASSLYRDRARGYTF; CDR3nt: TGTGCCAGCAGTTTATATCGGGACAGGGCGAGGGGCTACACCTTC
d_gene: NA; j_gene: TRBJ1-5; abundance: NA; v_gene: TRBV5-1; CDR3aa: CASSSGESNQPQHF; CDR3nt: TGCGCCAGCAGCTCCGGAGAAAGCAATCAGCCCCAGCATTTT
d_gene: TRBD1; j_gene: TRBJ2-1; abundance: NA; v_gene: TRBV2; CDR3aa: CASSERGTDYNEQFF; CDR3nt: TGTGCCAGCAGTGAAAGGGGGACAGACTACAATGAGCAGTTCTTC
d_gene: NA; j_gene: TRBJ2-3; abundance: once; v_gene: TRBV5-1; CDR3aa: CASTEGRPTDTQYF; CDR3nt: TGCGCCAGCACCGAGGGACGTCCCACAGATACGCAGTATTTT
d_gene: NA; j_gene: TRBJ2-1; abundance: NA; v_gene: TRBV18; CDR3aa: CASSPYAVNEQFF; CDR3nt: TGTGCCAGCTCACCCTACGCCGTCAATGAGCAGTTCTTC
d_gene: NA; j_gene: TRBJ1-2; abundance: NA; v_gene: TRBV2; CDR3aa: CASRYTGRYYGYTF; CDR3nt: TGTGCCAGCAGATACACAGGGAGGTACTATGGCTACACCTTC
d_gene: TRBD2; j_gene: TRBJ2-7; abundance: NA; v_gene: TRBV27; CDR3aa: CASSSGTRSLSYEQYF; CDR3nt: TGTGCCAGCAGTTCCGGGACTAGATCGCTCTCTTACGAGCAGTACTTC
d_gene: TRBD2; j_gene: TRBJ2-1; abundance: once; v_gene: TRBV5-1; CDR3aa: CASSSMGLAGALSEQFF; CDR3nt: TGCGCCAGCAGCTCCATGGGACTAGCGGGAGCGTTAAGTGAGCAGTTCTTC
d_gene: NA; j_gene: TRBJ2-3; abundance: NA; v_gene: TRBV2; CDR3aa: CASSQTPAGDTQYF; CDR3nt: TGTGCCAGCAGTCAGACTCCCGCGGGAGATACGCAGTATTTT
d_gene: TRBD2; j_gene: TRBJ2-7; abundance: NA; v_gene: TRBV5-1; CDR3aa: CASSLGTSGRGEQYF; CDR3nt: TGCGCCAGCAGCTTGGGGACTAGCGGGAGGGGGGAGCAGTACTTC
d_gene: NA; j_gene: TRBJ1-1; abundance: NA; v_gene: TRBV6-5; CDR3aa: CASSYLYLGTEAFF; CDR3nt: TGTGCCAGCAGTTACCTCTATCTGGGGACTGAAGCTTTCTTT
d_gene: TRBD1; j_gene: TRBJ2-3; abundance: once; v_gene: TRBV18; CDR3aa: CASSPRQGTGHSTDTQYF; CDR3nt: TGTGCCAGCTCACCACGCCAGGGGACAGGGCATAGCACAGATACGCAGTATTTT
d_gene: NA; j_gene: TRBJ2-3; abundance: once; v_gene: TRBV18; CDR3aa: CASSPAGQAADTQYF; CDR3nt: TGTGCCAGCTCACCAGCAGGGCAGGCGGCAGATACGCAGTATTTT
d_gene: NA; j_gene: TRBJ2-5; abundance: NA; v_gene: TRBV30; CDR3aa: CAWRFLPSGAQYF; CDR3nt: TGTGCCTGGAGATTTTTGCCTTCAGGTGCCCAGTACTTC
d_gene: NA; j_gene: TRBJ2-1; abundance: once; v_gene: TRBV28; CDR3aa: CASSTSSASSYNEQFF; CDR3nt: TGTGCCAGCAGCACCTCTAGCGCCAGCTCCTACAATGAGCAGTTCTTC
d_gene: TRBD2; j_gene: TRBJ2-7; abundance: NA; v_gene: TRBV28; CDR3aa: CASSSGTSGRVYEQYF; CDR3nt: TGTGCCAGCAGTTCCGGGACTAGCGGGAGGGTCTACGAGCAGTACTTC
d_gene: NA; j_gene: TRBJ2-2; abundance: NA; v_gene: TRBV28; CDR3aa: CASSLRGVTGELFF; CDR3nt: TGTGCCAGCAGTCTCCGAGGAGTGACCGGGGAGCTGTTTTTT
d_gene: TRBD2; j_gene: TRBJ2-5; abundance: NA; v_gene: TRBV5-1; CDR3aa: CASSAAGWGPQYF; CDR3nt: TGCGCCAGCAGTGCAGCGGGATGGGGTCCCCAGTACTTC
d_gene: TRBD1; j_gene: TRBJ2-5; abundance: NA; v_gene: TRBV11-2; CDR3aa: CASRRDSETQYF; CDR3nt: TGTGCCAGCAGAAGGGACAGCGAGACCCAGTACTTC
d_gene: NA; j_gene: TRBJ2-1; abundance: NA; v_gene: TRBV4-3; CDR3aa: CASSQDYVYNEQFF; CDR3nt: TGCGCCAGCAGCCAAGATTACGTTTACAATGAGCAGTTCTTC
d_gene: NA; j_gene: TRBJ2-2; abundance: NA; v_gene: TRBV7-8; CDR3aa: CASSLRRDGGPNTGELFF; CDR3nt: TGTGCCAGCAGCTTAAGACGTGACGGAGGTCCGAACACCGGGGAGCTGTTTTTT
d_gene: TRBD2; j_gene: TRBJ2-2; abundance: NA; v_gene: TRBV7-8; CDR3aa: CASSKSGGRNTGELFF; CDR3nt: TGTGCCAGCAGCAAGAGCGGGGGGCGGAACACCGGGGAGCTGTTTTTT
d_gene: TRBD2; j_gene: TRBJ2-4; abundance: NA; v_gene: TRBV7-2; CDR3aa: CASSLTAGGEWIQYF; CDR3nt: TGTGCCAGCAGCTTAACCGCGGGAGGGGAGTGGATTCAGTACTTC
d_gene: TRBD1; j_gene: TRBJ1-1; abundance: NA; v_gene: TRBV30; CDR3aa: CAWSTTGVPNTEAFF; CDR3nt: TGTGCCTGGAGTACAACAGGGGTCCCAAACACTGAAGCTTTCTTT
d_gene: TRBD1; j_gene: TRBJ1-2; abundance: NA; v_gene: TRBV5-1; CDR3aa: CASSPLQGNYGYTF; CDR3nt: TGCGCCAGCAGCCCCTTACAGGGGAACTATGGCTACACCTTC
d_gene: TRBD1; j_gene: TRBJ1-3; abundance: NA; v_gene: TRBV27; CDR3aa: CASSRTGDPGNTIYF; CDR3nt: TGTGCCAGCAGTCGGACAGGCGATCCCGGAAACACCATATATTTT
d_gene: NA; j_gene: TRBJ1-1; abundance: NA; v_gene: TRBV11-1; CDR3aa: CASSPGVGGEAFF; CDR3nt: TGTGCCAGCAGCCCAGGGGTCGGTGGGGAAGCTTTCTTT
d_gene: TRBD1; j_gene: TRBJ1-6; abundance: NA; v_gene: TRBV7-6; CDR3aa: CASSSARDRGAALHF; CDR3nt: TGTGCCAGCAGCTCGGCCCGGGACAGGGGAGCGGCCCTCCACTTT
d_gene: NA; j_gene: TRBJ1-2; abundance: NA; v_gene: TRBV28; CDR3aa: CASTGSLYGYTF; CDR3nt: TGTGCCAGCACGGGCAGTCTCTATGGCTACACCTTC
d_gene: TRBD2; j_gene: TRBJ2-1; abundance: NA; v_gene: TRBV9; CDR3aa: CASSVVAGGSYNEQFF; CDR3nt: TGTGCCAGCAGCGTAGTGGCGGGAGGAAGTTACAATGAGCAGTTCTTC
d_gene: NA; j_gene: TRBJ2-7; abundance: NA; v_gene: TRBV30; CDR3aa: CAWSEASKEYF; CDR3nt: TGTGCCTGGAGTGAGGCCTCGAAGGAGTACTTC
d_gene: TRBD1; j_gene: TRBJ2-2; abundance: NA; v_gene: TRBV11-3; CDR3aa: CASIKGLADRGGELFF; CDR3nt: TGTGCCAGCATAAAGGGGTTGGCCGACAGGGGCGGGGAGCTGTTTTTT
d_gene: NA; j_gene: TRBJ1-5; abundance: few; v_gene: TRBV28; CDR3aa: CASNGWGNQPQHF; CDR3nt: TGTGCCAGCAACGGGTGGGGCAATCAGCCCCAGCATTTT
d_gene: TRBD1; j_gene: TRBJ1-3; abundance: NA; v_gene: TRBV28; CDR3aa: CASSFSSGTDSGNTIYF; CDR3nt: TGTGCCAGCAGTTTCTCCTCCGGGACAGACTCTGGAAACACCATATATTTT
d_gene: TRBD2; j_gene: TRBJ2-5; abundance: NA; v_gene: TRBV9; CDR3aa: CASSVEASGQETQYF; CDR3nt: TGTGCCAGCAGCGTAGAAGCTAGCGGACAAGAGACCCAGTACTTC
d_gene: TRBD2; j_gene: TRBJ2-1; abundance: NA; v_gene: TRBV7-9; CDR3aa: CASRPSGSNEQFF; CDR3nt: TGTGCCAGCAGGCCTAGCGGGAGCAATGAGCAGTTCTTC
d_gene: NA; j_gene: TRBJ2-7; abundance: NA; v_gene: TRBV27; CDR3aa: CASSFFLGSIYEQYF; CDR3nt: TGTGCCAGCAGTTTTTTTCTCGGGTCGATCTACGAGCAGTACTTC
d_gene: TRBD1; j_gene: TRBJ2-7; abundance: NA; v_gene: TRBV10-1; CDR3aa: CASGTGNEQYF; CDR3nt: TGCGCCAGCGGGACAGGCAACGAGCAGTACTTC
d_gene: TRBD1; j_gene: TRBJ2-5; abundance: NA; v_gene: TRBV18; CDR3aa: CASSPAQGETQYF; CDR3nt: TGTGCCAGCTCCCCGGCACAGGGGGAGACCCAGTACTTC
d_gene: NA; j_gene: TRBJ2-5; abundance: NA; v_gene: TRBV6-5; CDR3aa: CASSYDRGRETQYF; CDR3nt: TGTGCCAGCAGTTACGATCGAGGGCGCGAGACCCAGTACTTC
d_gene: NA; j_gene: TRBJ2-5; abundance: NA; v_gene: TRBV2; CDR3aa: CASSEAGFRETQYF; CDR3nt: TGTGCCAGCAGTGAAGCGGGGTTTAGGGAGACCCAGTACTTC
d_gene: NA; j_gene: TRBJ1-5; abundance: NA; v_gene: TRBV2; CDR3aa: CASSGQTGWQPQHF; CDR3nt: TGTGCCAGCAGTGGTCAGACAGGTTGGCAGCCCCAGCATTTT
d_gene: NA; j_gene: TRBJ1-4; abundance: NA; v_gene: TRBV14; CDR3aa: CASSQFTVNEKLFF; CDR3nt: TGTGCCAGCAGCCAATTCACAGTGAATGAAAAACTGTTTTTT
d_gene: TRBD1; j_gene: TRBJ1-5; abundance: NA; v_gene: TRBV27; CDR3aa: CASSPLGQGFSHQHF; CDR3nt: TGTGCCAGCAGTCCCCTGGGACAGGGTTTTTCCCATCAGCATTTT
d_gene: NA; j_gene: TRBJ1-4; abundance: NA; v_gene: TRBV7-9; CDR3aa: CASSFGDIEKLFF; CDR3nt: TGTGCCAGCAGCTTTGGAGATATTGAAAAACTGTTTTTT
d_gene: TRBD2; j_gene: TRBJ2-5; abundance: NA; v_gene: TRBV19; CDR3aa: CASSERGFQETQYF; CDR3nt: TGTGCCAGTAGCGAGCGGGGTTTCCAAGAGACCCAGTACTTC
d_gene: NA; j_gene: TRBJ2-7; abundance: NA; v_gene: TRBV7-2; CDR3aa: CASSFLFEISEQYF; CDR3nt: TGTGCCAGCAGCTTCTTGTTCGAGATCTCCGAGCAGTACTTC
d_gene: NA; j_gene: TRBJ2-1; abundance: NA; v_gene: TRBV28; CDR3aa: CASSLSTQGGLMDEQFF; CDR3nt: TGTGCCAGCAGTTTATCCACTCAGGGGGGCCTCATGGATGAGCAGTTCTTC
d_gene: NA; j_gene: TRBJ1-4; abundance: NA; v_gene: TRBV28; CDR3aa: CASTGTNEKLFF; CDR3nt: TGTGCCAGCACCGGGACGAATGAAAAACTGTTTTTT
d_gene: TRBD1; j_gene: TRBJ2-3; abundance: NA; v_gene: TRBV19; CDR3aa: CASSRQTGVINTQYF; CDR3nt: TGTGCCAGTAGTAGGCAGACAGGGGTCATAAATACGCAGTATTTT